This is a list of T cell receptor beta chains from one sample in a study of Graves' ophthalmopathy and Graves' hyperthyroidism. TCRdb used MiXCR to reprocess the multiplex PCR reads, holding one entry per CDR3 protein. The table has around 400,000 distinct CDR3 sequences, 20% to 25% seen once. Material: peripheral blood. These receptors were obtained from a woman between 18 and 29 years old with stable Graves' hyperthyroidism. Both conserved end residues are part of each CDR3. D genes are given only for firm matches. Rows give clone size only sometimes, using once, few, many, or a class for an expanded clone.

abundance	d_gene	v_gene	j_gene	CDR3aa	CDR3nt
many	NA	TRBV27	TRBJ2-2	CASSLLWSGSGGELFF	TGTGCCAGCAGTTTATTATGGTCGGGGTCTGGCGGGGAGCTGTTTTTT
once	NA	TRBV6-1	TRBJ2-7	CASSEPRTVRYWQYF	TGTGCCAGCAGTGAACCACGGACAGTCAGATACTGGCAGTACTTC
NA	NA	TRBV6-5	TRBJ1-1	CASSYPGHMNTEAFF	TGTGCCAGCAGTTATCCGGGACACATGAACACTGAAGCTTTCTTT
many	NA	TRBV29-1	TRBJ2-5	CSVVLGVPETQYF	TGCAGCGTTGTATTAGGGGTACCCGAGACCCAGTACTTC
NA	TRBD2	TRBV5-1	TRBJ2-5	CASRPSGRAWGETQYF	TGCGCCAGCAGGCCCAGCGGGAGGGCCTGGGGGGAGACCCAGTACTTC
many	NA	TRBV6-5	TRBJ1-2	CASGYDVDVRVYGYTF	TGTGCCAGCGGTTACGATGTGGACGTGCGTGTCTATGGCTACACCTTC
NA	TRBD1	TRBV18	TRBJ2-7	CASSPPWDRDEQYF	TGTGCCAGCTCACCACCTTGGGACAGGGACGAGCAGTACTTC
many	TRBD1	TRBV2	TRBJ1-6	CASRGQGDGNSPLHF	TGTGCCAGCAGGGGACAGGGAGATGGTAATTCACCCCTCCACTTT
few	TRBD1	TRBV25-1	TRBJ2-5	CASSERTGTQETQYF	TGTGCCAGCAGTGAACGGACAGGGACCCAAGAGACCCAGTACTTC
many	NA	TRBV10-3	TRBJ2-7	CAISEDLLGDEQYF	TGTGCCATCAGTGAAGACCTCCTGGGCGACGAGCAGTACTTC
many	NA	TRBV13	TRBJ2-5	CASSFSYPPETQYF	TGTGCCAGCAGCTTCTCTTACCCCCCAGAGACCCAGTACTTC
many	NA	TRBV14	TRBJ2-6	CASSQTHIIPGANVLTF	TGTGCCAGCAGCCAAACCCACATTATTCCTGGGGCCAACGTCCTGACTTTC
few	TRBD1	TRBV11-1	TRBJ2-6	CASSPQGNSGANVLTF	TGTGCCAGCAGCCCACAGGGGAACTCTGGGGCCAACGTCCTGACTTTC
many	NA	TRBV30	TRBJ2-2	CAWSPQIRGAGELFF	TGTGCCTGGAGTCCTCAAATTAGGGGGGCCGGGGAGCTGTTTTTT
NA	NA	TRBV30	TRBJ1-2	CAWSFRANGYTF	TGTGCCTGGAGTTTTAGGGCGAATGGCTACACCTTC